Following are 30 T cell receptor beta chains from one sample sequenced in a study of shared clonotypes between healthy human individuals. Using immunoSEQ multiplex PCR, the repertoire was profiled, and TCRdb retains in-frame clones only, with some absent. Here the sample spans millions of clones, roughly 94% being singletons. The sample was naive CD4+ T cells sorted from blood. The subset here: CD45RA+ positively selected. The origin of the receptors is a man aged 18 to 29 in good health.

V gene TRBV6-6 combines with J gene TRBJ2-1, with 10 bases identical to TRBD1. V was clipped by 6 bases and J by 6 bases; unmatched bases: 8. CDR1 and CDR2 (germline): MNHNY, SVGAGI (reference sequence). This CDR3 comprises 15 residues. The CDR3 is CASRHPGQGTNEQFF. In DNA form, the CDR3 reads TGTGCCAGCAGGCATCCGGGACAGGGGACCAATGAGCAGTTCTTC.

This clone was recorded only once. V usage is TRBV7-2 and J usage is TRBJ2-1; D is ambiguous. The CDR3 contains 14 residues. Germline CDR1 and CDR2: SGHTA and FQGNSA. V was shortened by 4 bases and J by 4 bases, with 11 bases between the two germline ends. CDR3 amino acids: CASSSTTYYNEQFF. The CDR3 coding sequence is TGTGCCAGCAGCTCTACCACTTATTACAATGAGCAGTTCTTC. The full variable domain, rest sourced from reference TRBV7-2 and TRBJ2-1, is GAGVSQSPSNKVTEKGKDVELRCDPISGHTALYWYRQSLGQGLEFLIYFQGNSAPDKSGLPSDRFSAERTGGSVSTLTIQRTQQEDSAVYLCASSSTTYYNEQFFGPGTRLTVL.

This sequence joins TRBV10-3 and TRBJ2-7; a possible D gene is TRBD1 (6 bases). The CDR3 has 14 amino acids. Germline V gene sequence: CDR1 ENHRY, CDR2 SYGVKD. V gave up 4 bases and J gave up 6 bases, with 16 bases separating them. In DNA, the CDR3 is TGTGCCATCAGTGTAGGAACAGGGTTTGGCGAGCAGTACTTC. Its translation: CAISVGTGFGEQYF.

The chain joins TRBV19 to TRBJ2-7, with TRBD1 matching over 9 bases. Germline CDR1 is LNHDA and CDR2 is SQIVND (reference sequence). CDR3 length: 15 residues. With 4 bases clipped from V and 6 bases from J, the junction kept 10 bases outside the gene matches. In DNA, the CDR3 is TGTGCCAGTAGTACCACGGGACAGGGAGGAGGCGAGCAGTACTTC. Amino acid sequence: CASSTTGQGGGEQYF.

This clone appeared once. The J gene is TRBJ2-1, the V gene TRBV5-4; no clear D gene. The germline gives CDR1 SGHNT, CDR2 YYREEE (reference sequence). V shed 7 bases and J shed 4 bases, with 9 bases lying between them. This CDR3 has 12 amino acids. This chain's CDR3 is CASGLFYNEQFF. In DNA form, the CDR3 reads TGTGCCAGCGGTCTCTTTTACAATGAGCAGTTCTTC.

This clone was found a few times. The CDR3 nucleotides are TGTGCCAGCAGTGGTACGCTCGATGGCTACACCTTC. This encodes CASSGTLDGYTF. V gene TRBV2 combines with J gene TRBJ1-2; no definite D call. CDR3 length: 12 amino acids. V lost 4 bases and J 6 bases, leaving 9 bases between the germline ends. Per germline, CDR1 SNHLY and CDR2 FYNNEI.

The genes are TRBV4-1 and TRBJ1-4; 12 bases align to TRBD1. The germline V gene has CDR1 MGHRA and CDR2 YSYEKL. The CDR3 is 16 amino acids. V lost 0 bases, J lost 7 bases, and 3 bases stayed unmatched. CDR3 in amino acids: CASSQDRDRGREKLFF. CDR3 DNA sequence: TGCGCCAGCAGCCAAGATAGGGACAGGGGGCGTGAAAAACTGTTTTTT.

V is TRBV6-1 and J is TRBJ1-5, with TRBD1 identical over 7 bases. V lost 6 bases, J lost 5 bases, and 10 bases stayed unmatched. Germline V gene data show CDR1 as MNHNS and CDR2 as SASEGT. This CDR3 is 15 amino acids long. CDR3 in DNA: TGTGCCAGCAGCCTAGACAGGGATGTTGATCAGCCCCAGCATTTT. Its translation: CASSLDRDVDQPQHF.

V gene TRBV29-1 combines with J gene TRBJ2-2; D unclear. Per germline, CDR1 SQVTM and CDR2 ANQGSEA. The CDR3 loop spans 14 amino acids. V lost 4 bases and J lost 4, with 13 bases in between. CDR3 sequence reads: CSVGIPVVTGELFF. Here the CDR3 DNA reads TGCAGCGTTGGCATTCCCGTGGTCACCGGGGAGCTGTTTTTT.

The chain carries TRBV2 and TRBJ2-4, with TRBD1 identical over 7 bases. The CDR3 totals 16 residues. Germline V gene data show CDR1 as SNHLY and CDR2 as FYNNEI. The ends lost 1 base at V and 5 bases at J; junction bases unmatched: 8. CDR3 sequence reads: CASSEVTGDVENIQYF. As DNA, the CDR3 is TGTGCCAGCAGTGAAGTAACAGGGGATGTGGAAAACATTCAGTACTTC.

This sequence joins TRBV6-1 and TRBJ2-5; 11 bases map to TRBD2. This CDR3 spans 14 amino acids. The V gene end was trimmed by 7 bases and the J gene end by 6 bases; junction bases not matched to a gene: 7. Germline values: CDR1 MNHNS, CDR2 SASEGT. CDR3 nucleotides: TGTGCCAGCAAAACTAGCGGGGGTTTAAAGACCCAGTACTTC. It encodes CASKTSGGLKTQYF.

Here the CDR3 DNA reads TGTGCCATCAGTGAGGCGGGGGGGCAGTATGGAGATACGCAGTATTTT. It specifies CAISEAGGQYGDTQYF. This rearrangement joins TRBV10-3 to TRBJ2-3, with 9 bases that match TRBD2. The CDR3 has 16 amino acids. After removal of 2 bases from V and 5 bases from J, the junction contained 8 bases not matched to a gene. Germline V gives CDR1 ENHRY, CDR2 SYGVKD.

The chain joins TRBV29-1 to TRBJ2-3, with a tentative D call TRBD2 (6 bases). V was clipped by 3 bases and J by 0 bases, with 10 bases between them. Germline V gives CDR1 SQVTM, CDR2 ANQGSEA. This CDR3 is 14 amino acids long. CDR3 sequence reads: CSVDSEGSTDTQYF. The CDR3 coding sequence is TGCAGCGTTGATTCGGAGGGTAGCACAGATACGCAGTATTTT.

J is TRBJ2-7 and V is TRBV14; perhaps TRBD2 as D (6 bases). The germline V gene has CDR1 SGHDN and CDR2 FVKESK. The CDR3 totals 15 residues. The V gene lost 4 bases and the J gene lost 2 bases, with 15 bases spanning the gap. In DNA form, the CDR3 reads TGTGCCAGCAGCCCCTTTGCGCGGGGAACCTACGAGCAGTACTTC. Amino acids: CASSPFARGTYEQYF. The variable domain in full, completed from reference TRBV14 and TRBJ2-7, reads EAGVTQFPSHSVIEKGQTVTLRCDPISGHDNLYWYRRVMGKEIKFLLHFVKESKQDESGMPNNRFLAERTGGTYSTLKVQPAELEDSGVYFCASSPFARGTYEQYFGPGTRLTVT.

The chain is built from TRBV14 and TRBJ2-5; no firm D call. The germline gives CDR1 SGHDN, CDR2 FVKESK. The CDR3 is 14 amino acids. The ends were cut back, 0 bases at V and 4 bases at J, with 9 bases in the middle. CDR3 sequence: CASSQDFNSETQYF. In nucleotides, the CDR3 is TGTGCCAGCAGCCAAGATTTTAACTCAGAGACCCAGTACTTC.

The chain carries TRBV28 and TRBJ1-5; D may be TRBD1 (5 bases). V lost 3 bases and J lost 2, with 8 bases in between. Germline-derived CDR1 and CDR2 are MDHEN and SYDVKM. This CDR3 region has 14 residues. This CDR3 reads CASSLGDGNQPQHF. CDR3 DNA sequence: TGTGCCAGCAGTTTGGGGGACGGCAATCAGCCCCAGCATTTT.

This clone has just one count. This sequence joins TRBV6-6 and TRBJ1-3; TRBD1 matches at 7 bases. Per germline, CDR1 MNHNY and CDR2 SVGAGI (reference sequence). J gave up 2 bases and V 6 bases, and 10 bases lay outside the gene matches. The CDR3 covers 16 residues. CDR3 sequence: CASSQRQGVTGNTIYF. The CDR3 nucleotides are TGTGCCAGCAGCCAAAGACAGGGAGTGACTGGAAACACCATATATTTT.

This clone was counted once. V is TRBV15 and J is TRBJ2-4; the D gene is possibly TRBD1 (5 bases). The CDR3 contains 12 residues. The germline CDR1 and CDR2 sequences are LNHNV and YYDKDF (reference sequence). Trimming took 5 bases from V and 15 from J, leaving 17 bases between them. CDR3 sequence reads: CATSFDHRTRYF. As DNA, the CDR3 is TGTGCCACCAGCTTCGACCACCGGACACGGTACTTC. The whole variable domain, filled in from reference TRBV15 and TRBJ2-4, reads DAMVIQNPRYQVTQFGKPVTLSCSQTLNHNVMYWYQQKSSQAPKLLFHYYDKDFNNEADTPDNFQSRRPNTSFCFLDIRSPGLGDTAMYLCATSFDHRTRYFGAGTRLSVL.

This rearrangement joins TRBV19 to TRBJ2-7, with 9 bases aligning to TRBD2. After removal of 6 bases from V and 7 bases from J, the junction contained 13 bases not matched to a gene. Per the germline V gene, CDR1 is LNHDA and CDR2 is SQIVND (reference sequence). The CDR3 is 15 residues long. The DNA of the CDR3 is TGTGCCAGTAGACTCTCAGCGGGAGGCCCGGGGGAGCAGTACTTC. It specifies CASRLSAGGPGEQYF.

This chain joins TRBV11-2 and TRBJ1-6, with D tentatively TRBD1 (6 bases). The CDR3 runs to 15 residues. The germline V and J ends were trimmed by 1 base and 7 bases, with 11 bases remaining between them. The germline V gene has CDR1 SGHAT and CDR2 FQNNGV. The CDR3 region is CASSLGRGENSPLHF. Written as DNA, the CDR3 is TGTGCCAGCAGCTTAGGCAGGGGTGAAAATTCACCCCTCCACTTT.

This clone has just one count. This sequence joins TRBV11-3 and TRBJ2-3; D could derive from TRBD1 or TRBD2 (5 bases each). The CDR3 has 15 residues. The germline V and J ends were trimmed by 4 bases and 5 bases, with 16 bases remaining between them. Germline CDR1 is SGHNT and CDR2 is YENEEA. CDR3 region: CASSSGLRSGDTQYF. The CDR3 nucleotides are TGTGCCAGCAGCTCGGGGCTCCGGAGCGGAGATACGCAGTATTTT. Drawing the rest from reference TRBV11-3 and TRBJ2-3, the complete variable domain is EAGVVQSPRYKIIEKKQPVAFWCNPISGHNTLYWYLQNLGQGPELLIRYENEEAVDDSQLPKDRFSAERLKGVDSTLKIQPAELGDSAVYLCASSSGLRSGDTQYFGPGTRLTVL.

The J gene is TRBJ1-4, the V gene TRBV19; 9 positions agree with TRBD1. The CDR3 covers 15 residues. The trim removed 4 bases at V and 6 bases at J, leaving 6 bases unmatched. Germline CDR1 reads LNHDA; CDR2 reads SQIVND (reference sequence). CDR3 protein: CASSTPDRGYEKLFF. The CDR3, as DNA: TGTGCCAGTAGTACGCCGGACAGGGGTTATGAAAAACTGTTTTTT. Variable domain in full (rest from reference TRBV19 and TRBJ1-4): DGGITQSPKYLFRKEGQNVTLSCEQNLNHDAMYWYRQDPGQGLRLIYYSQIVNDFQKGDIAEGYSVSREKKESFPLTVTSAQKNPTAFYLCASSTPDRGYEKLFFGSGTQLSVL.

This chain links TRBV6-1 with TRBJ2-2; a possible D gene is TRBD1 (5 bases). CDR1 and CDR2 (germline): MNHNS, SASEGT. The CDR3 covers 14 residues. Trimming took 0 bases from V and 7 from J, leaving 9 bases between them. In nucleotides, the CDR3 is TGTGCCAGCAGTGAAGCCCCAGGGATCGGGGAGCTGTTTTTT. Amino acids: CASSEAPGIGELFF.

This sequence joins TRBV7-9 and TRBJ2-3; D gene uncertain. Trimming took 5 bases from V and 5 from J, leaving 11 bases between them. CDR1 and CDR2 (germline): SEHNR, FQNEAQ (reference sequence). This CDR3 spans 13 amino acids. The CDR3 loop reads CASSPNLGDTQYF. The CDR3 DNA reads TGTGCCAGCAGCCCCAACCTAGGAGATACGCAGTATTTT.

The chain joins TRBV2 to TRBJ1-2; 7 nucleotides match TRBD1. The V gene end was trimmed by 7 bases and the J gene end by 7 bases; junction bases not matched to a gene: 6. The CDR3 sequence is 12 residues long. Germline V gene data show CDR1 as SNHLY and CDR2 as FYNNEI. CDR3 sequence reads: CASMPNRGGYTF. Written as DNA, the CDR3 is TGTGCCAGCATGCCCAACAGGGGTGGCTACACCTTC.

This clone was seen a single time. The chain is built from TRBV19 and TRBJ1-2; D is unresolved. The CDR3 spans 14 residues. V shed 5 bases and J shed 2 bases, with 12 bases lying between them. Germline V gene lookup returns CDR1 LNHDA and CDR2 SQIVND (reference sequence). DNA of the CDR3: TGTGCCAGTAGTCAAAAGGAATTCAACTATGGCTACACCTTC. It codes for CASSQKEFNYGYTF. The complete variable domain, with remaining parts taken from reference TRBV19 and TRBJ1-2, reads DGGITQSPKYLFRKEGQNVTLSCEQNLNHDAMYWYRQDPGQGLRLIYYSQIVNDFQKGDIAEGYSVSREKKESFPLTVTSAQKNPTAFYLCASSQKEFNYGYTFGSGTRLTVV.

The chain couples TRBV7-2 to TRBJ2-5, with 7 nucleotides matching TRBD2. There are 16 residues in the CDR3. The V segment lost 0 bases and the J segment 1 base; nucleotides outside the gene matches: 5. CDR1 is SGHTA, CDR2 FQGNSA, per germline. CDR3 DNA: TGTGCCAGCAGCTTAGCGTCTAGCGGACGCCAAGAGACCCAGTACTTC. The encoded protein is CASSLASSGRQETQYF. The full variable domain, rest sourced from reference TRBV7-2 and TRBJ2-5, is GAGVSQSPSNKVTEKGKDVELRCDPISGHTALYWYRQSLGQGLEFLIYFQGNSAPDKSGLPSDRFSAERTGGSVSTLTIQRTQQEDSAVYLCASSLASSGRQETQYFGPGTRLLVL.

This chain's CDR3 is CASSEASGSLTGELFF. CDR3 coding DNA: TGTGCCAGCAGTGAAGCGAGTGGATCTTTGACCGGGGAGCTGTTTTTT. The chain uses TRBV2 and TRBJ2-2, with D hard to call. This CDR3 is 16 amino acids long. The germline V gene has CDR1 SNHLY and CDR2 FYNNEI. Trimming removed 0 bases from V and 5 bases from J, with 13 bases in between.

This clone was seen at least ten times. V usage is TRBV27 and J usage is TRBJ1-5, with 9 nucleotides matching TRBD1. CDR1 MNHEY and CDR2 SMNVEV come from the germline V gene (reference sequence). The CDR3 is 14 residues long. Germline trimming cut 5 bases from V and 5 bases from J; bases unmatched to any gene: 4. CDR3 region: CASSLRTGDQPQHF. The DNA of the CDR3 is TGTGCCAGCAGTCTCCGGACAGGGGATCAGCCCCAGCATTTT.

Regarding this clone: At one of its ends the junction is not consistent with the germline gene, which may arise from a read error. In the same sample, other DNA sequences code for this CDR3. The chain employs TRBV7-7 and TRBJ2-1, with 13 bases fitting TRBD2. The germline V gene encodes CDR1 SSHAT and CDR2 FNYEAQ (reference sequence). There are 16 residues in the CDR3. In DNA, the CDR3 is TGTGCTAGCAGCCCAACCGGACTAGCGGGAGTTGGTGAGCAGTTCTTC. It encodes CASSPTGLAGVGEQFF.